These 3 T cell receptor beta chains share one sample of origin, sequenced in a study of T cell responses to AZD1222 COVID-19 vaccine. The assay was immunoSEQ multiplex PCR, and TCRdb's table has in-frame clones only and misses some. The sample contains 180,000 or so clones, approximately 94% of which appear only once. Sequencing was performed on peripheral blood, taken 28 days after the second AZD1222 dose. Every receptor here comes from an adult who received the AZD1222 COVID-19 vaccine.

The chain combines TRBV12-3 or TRBV12-4 with TRBJ1-2; perhaps TRBD1 as D (5 bases). With 8 bases removed from V and 8 bases from J, the gap between germline ends came to 18 bases. The CDR3 covers 13 residues. The CDR3 here is CASFLAGPLGYTF. The CDR3 DNA is TGTGCCAGCTTCTTAGCGGGGCCGTTGGGCTACACCTTC.

The V gene is TRBV5-1, the J gene TRBJ1-2; TRBD1 matches at 11 bases. Trimming took 0 bases from V and 2 from J; bases not matched to a gene: 0. The CDR3 has 15 residues. Germline CDR1 SGHRS, CDR2 YFSETQ. CDR3 region: CASSLGTGGNYGYTF. DNA of the CDR3: TGCGCCAGCAGCTTGGGGACAGGGGGCAACTATGGCTACACCTTC.

The DNA for the CDR3 is TGTGCCAGCTCACCCGTGGTTTACGAGCAGTACTTC. Amino acid sequence: CASSPVVYEQYF. This chain uses TRBV18 with TRBJ2-7; D gene unclear. V lost 3 bases, J lost 4 bases, and 7 bases lay in between. The CDR3 is 12 amino acids. The germline CDR1 and CDR2 sequences are KGHSH and LQKENI.